This T cell receptor beta chain appears in the sequencing data of a study of CD8+ T cells in alopecia areata. J gave up 5 bases and V 5 bases, and 7 bases lay outside the gene matches. The CDR3 totals 15 residues. The V gene's germline CDR1 is SGHAT and CDR2 FQNNGV. Obtained from alopecia areata patients were lesional scalp punch biopsies along with peripheral blood. RNA was isolated and reverse transcribed to cDNA, the sequencing template. This table comes from immunoSEQ multiplex PCR, and its TCRdb copy is limited to in-frame clones, with some not included. The data contain about 140,000 clones, about 60% of them singletons.

V is TRBV11-2 and J is TRBJ1-4; 8 bases line up with TRBD1. The source of this sequence is a human donor with alopecia areata. Here the sequenced sample was CD4+ T cells sorted from blood, taken at week 0. The DNA for the CDR3 is TGTGCCAGCAGCGAAGCAGGGGGCGCGAATGAAAAACTGTTTTTT. This sequence encodes CASSEAGGANEKLFF.